This T cell receptor (beta chain) comes out of a study of cytomegalovirus exposure and HLA in healthy donors. Concerning this clone itself: What it recognizes is unknown.

The PCR employed 60 Vbeta primers together with 13 Jbeta primers. The protocol was immunoSEQ multiplex PCR, while the TCRdb copy is restricted to in-frame clones and leaves out a portion. The sample records under 150,000 clones, 55% to 75% being singletons. General study results and limits: Some highly shared sequence variants likely arose as a pipeline artifact. TCR beta sequences reportedly predicted most subjects' HLA-A and HLA-B alleles accurately. Across all donors, roughly uniform sequencing depth was an assumption of the presence/absence analyses.

J gave up 4 bases and V 0 bases, and 6 bases lay outside the gene matches. Germline CDR1 and CDR2: SGHRS and YFSETQ. The CDR3 has 16 amino acids. V usage is TRBV5-1 and J usage is TRBJ2-3; TRBD1 aligns across 9 bases. Sequences were obtained from PBMCs. This clonotype originated in a woman in her 40s in good health and CMV-seropositive. The CDR3 DNA is TGCGCCAGCAGCTTGGATGGGACAGGGAATTCAGATACGCAGTATTTT. Its protein product is CASSLDGTGNSDTQYF.